The 19 T cell receptor beta chains presented below share a single source sample, sequenced in a study of T-cell memory formation after mild COVID-19. TCRdb re-derived calls from the 5' RACE reads in MiXCR, one entry per CDR3 protein. The sample holds some 450,000 distinct CDR3 sequences, about 20% seen once. Sequenced input: PBMCs or a T cell subset sorted from them (not recorded which). These receptor sequences come from an adult woman who had mild COVID-19 (a few samples of this study predate the infection). Cell type and time point are not known.

The J gene is TRBJ2-1, the V gene TRBV7-3, with D maybe TRBD2 (6 bases). CDR3 length: 17 residues. The ends were cut back, 3 bases at V and 0 bases at J, with 15 bases in the middle. The germline V gene has CDR1 SGHTA and CDR2 FQGTGA. CDR3 in amino acids: CASSLGRERSSYNEQFF. CDR3 sequence (DNA): TGTGCCAGCAGCTTGGGTCGGGAGAGGAGCTCCTACAATGAGCAGTTCTTC.

The chain uses TRBV28 and TRBJ2-3; D unresolved. Trimming took 2 bases from V and 5 from J, leaving 8 bases between them. Looked up from germline, CDR1 is MDHEN and CDR2 is SYDVKM. This CDR3 is built from 13 residues. CDR3 DNA sequence: TGTGCCAGCAGTTTAGACTCAAGAGATACGCAGTATTTT. Its translation is CASSLDSRDTQYF.

This clonotype was counted a few times. The chain joins TRBV5-1 to TRBJ1-2; TRBD1 agrees at 7 bases. Germline V gives CDR1 SGHRS, CDR2 YFSETQ. The CDR3 length is 14 residues. The V and J ends lost 4 bases and 3 bases, in that order; junction bases with no gene match: 6. The CDR3 DNA is TGCGCCAGCAGCATAGACAGGGCGGACTATGGCTACACCTTC. This encodes CASSIDRADYGYTF. The complete variable domain, with remaining parts taken from reference TRBV5-1 and TRBJ1-2, reads KAGVTQTPRYLIKTRGQQVTLSCSPISGHRSVSWYQQTPGQGLQFLFEYFSETQRNKGNFPGRFSGRQFSNSRSEMNVSTLELGDSALYLCASSIDRADYGYTFGSGTRLTVV.

The chain recombines TRBV27 with TRBJ2-3, with unresolved D. In germline, CDR1 is MNHEY, CDR2 SMNVEV (reference sequence). V was trimmed by 8 bases and J by 5 bases, leaving 23 bases between them. This CDR3 has 16 residues. The CDR3 protein is CASADTARSSEDTQYF. The CDR3 bases are TGTGCCAGCGCAGATACTGCACGCAGTTCGGAAGATACGCAGTATTTT.

This clonotype has more than one count but fewer than ten. The chain links TRBV5-1 to TRBJ2-5, with a tentative D call TRBD1 (5 bases). Trimming removed 4 bases at V and 7 bases at J, with 14 bases between. CDR3 length equals 13 residues. Germline-derived CDR1 and CDR2 are SGHRS and YFSETQ. The CDR3 reads CASSGTGDWTQYF. DNA of the CDR3: TGCGCCAGCAGCGGAACAGGTGACTGGACCCAGTACTTC.

J is TRBJ1-5 and V is TRBV12-3 or TRBV12-4; D call uncertain. The CDR3 extends over 12 amino acids. V lost 4 bases and J lost 11, with 12 bases in between. The CDR3 loop reads CASSSGSNTQHF. The DNA for the CDR3 is TGTGCCAGCAGTTCAGGCTCAAACACCCAGCATTTT.

This clonotype has more than one count but fewer than ten. This chain joins TRBV21-1 and TRBJ1-5. TRBV21-1 is marked as a pseudogene. CDR3 length: 18 amino acids. Here the CDR3 DNA reads TGTGCCAGCACCCTCCCGCCCCCTTATTTTTATAGCAATCAGCCCCAGCATTTT. Translation gives CASTLPPPYFYSNQPQHF.

In its sample, this clonotype was seen a few times. J is TRBJ2-2 and V is TRBV7-3; 8 positions agree with TRBD2. Germline-derived CDR1 and CDR2 are SGHTA and FQGTGA. The CDR3 contains 15 residues. V dropped 2 bases and J dropped 7; count of bases not matched to a gene: 6. The CDR3 nucleotides are TGTGCCAGCAGCTTATCAGCGGGAGCTGTCGGGGAGCTGTTTTTT. This gives the protein CASSLSAGAVGELFF. Full variable domain (missing parts from reference TRBV7-3 and TRBJ2-2): GAGVSQTPSNKVTEKGKYVELRCDPISGHTALYWYRQSLGQGPEFLIYFQGTGAADDSGLPNDRFFAVRPEGSVSTLKIQRTERGDSAVYLCASSLSAGAVGELFFGEGSRLTVL.

This clonotype was seen more than once but under ten times. The chain joins TRBV27 to TRBJ1-6; D is ambiguous. V lost 6 bases and J 12 bases, leaving 12 bases between the germline ends. This CDR3 has 12 amino acids. CDR1 and CDR2 from the germline V gene are MNHEY and SMNVEV (reference sequence). The DNA for the CDR3 is TGTGCCAGCAGGTTCTCGAACGGACCCCTCCACTTT. Encoded protein: CASRFSNGPLHF.

This clonotype turned up a few times. The chain employs TRBV19 and TRBJ2-1; 7 bases map to TRBD2. The CDR3 contains 16 residues. V was pared by 3 bases and J by 9 bases, with 14 bases of the junction left unmatched. CDR1 is LNHDA, CDR2 SQIVND, per germline (reference sequence). CDR3 protein: CASSIFAGEWGIEQFF. DNA of the CDR3: TGTGCCAGTAGTATTTTCGCGGGAGAGTGGGGTATTGAGCAGTTCTTC.

This clonotype occurred a few times. The chain uses TRBV20-1 and TRBJ1-1; a possible D gene is TRBD1 (5 bases). The germline gives CDR1 DFQATT, CDR2 SNEGSKA (reference sequence). The CDR3 spans 14 residues. V gave up 4 bases and J gave up 6 bases, with 18 bases separating them. CDR3 DNA sequence: TGCAGTGCTAACCGTGGCAGGGCGACTCCTGAAGCTTTCTTT. This codes for CSANRGRATPEAFF.

This chain uses TRBV5-6 with TRBJ2-2, with 10 bases fitting TRBD2. The CDR3 totals 18 residues. Germline loops: CDR1 SGHDT, CDR2 YYEEEE. V shed 4 bases, J shed 5 bases, and the junction held 14 bases outside the gene matches. CDR3 in amino acids: CASSLGASGSAITGELFF. The CDR3 nucleotides read TGTGCCAGCAGCCTAGGAGCTAGCGGGAGCGCCATAACCGGGGAGCTGTTTTTT.

The genes are TRBV9 and TRBJ1-1; perhaps TRBD1 as D (5 bases). CDR3 length equals 16 residues. Germline CDR1 and CDR2: SGDLS and YYNGEE. V was shortened by 4 bases and J by 3 bases, with 19 bases between the two germline ends. The CDR3 coding sequence is TGTGCCAGCAGCTCATACAGCGGAGGGGAGGACACTGAAGCTTTCTTT. Its translation is CASSSYSGGEDTEAFF.

The chain employs TRBV9 and TRBJ2-1, with 7 bases identical to TRBD2. Germline V gene data show CDR1 as SGDLS and CDR2 as YYNGEE. Trimming at V came to 0 bases and at J to 4 bases, leaving 7 bases not matched to a gene. This CDR3 is 16 amino acids long. The CDR3: CASSVATGRGYNEQFF. In DNA form, the CDR3 reads TGTGCCAGCAGCGTAGCCACCGGGCGGGGGTACAATGAGCAGTTCTTC.

The rearrangement links TRBV6-2 or TRBV6-3 to TRBJ2-1; D remains unclear. Germline V gene lookup returns CDR1 MNHEY and CDR2 SVGEGT. The CDR3 totals 15 residues. V shed 2 bases and J shed 5 bases, with 13 bases lying between them. CDR3 coding DNA: TGTGCCAGCAGTTACAAAGGGATAGTTAACAATGAGCAGTTCTTC. Translation gives CASSYKGIVNNEQFF.

This clonotype was counted ten times or more. The gene calls are TRBV14 and TRBJ1-5, with D unclear. Germline CDR1 and CDR2: SGHDN and FVKESK. V was clipped by 6 bases and J by 4 bases, with 7 bases between them. The CDR3 contains 12 residues. In DNA, the CDR3 is TGTGCCAGCAGAGAAAAGAATCAGCCCCAGCATTTT. Encoded protein: CASREKNQPQHF.

The chain carries TRBV12-3 or TRBV12-4 and TRBJ2-5, with TRBD2 identical over 13 bases. The CDR3 contains 17 residues. The J segment lost 4 bases and the V segment lost 5 bases, leaving 10 bases of the junction unmatched. The DNA for the CDR3 is TGTGCCAGCAGTCCACTAGCGGGGGGGCCAGGAGTAGAGACCCAGTACTTC. Its protein is CASSPLAGGPGVETQYF.

This rearrangement joins TRBV4-2 to TRBJ1-5; D is possibly TRBD1 (6 bases). Per the germline V gene, CDR1 is LGHNA and CDR2 is YNFKEQ. This CDR3 contains 16 residues. V lost 3 bases and J 5 bases, leaving 17 bases between the germline ends. The CDR3 spells CASSHYAGGDDQPQHF. CDR3 DNA: TGTGCCAGCAGCCATTATGCCGGGGGCGACGATCAGCCCCAGCATTTT.

This clonotype appeared a few times. The rearrangement joins TRBV5-1 to TRBJ2-5; 7 bases match TRBD1. This CDR3 has 13 amino acids. Germline values: CDR1 SGHRS, CDR2 YFSETQ. Trimming removed 3 bases from V and 2 bases from J; junction bases left unmatched: 1. The CDR3 protein is CASSSDRQETQYF. The CDR3 DNA reads as TGCGCCAGCAGCTCGGACAGGCAAGAGACCCAGTACTTC. Drawing the rest from reference TRBV5-1 and TRBJ2-5, the complete variable domain is KAGVTQTPRYLIKTRGQQVTLSCSPISGHRSVSWYQQTPGQGLQFLFEYFSETQRNKGNFPGRFSGRQFSNSRSEMNVSTLELGDSALYLCASSSDRQETQYFGPGTRLLVL.